This TCR beta chain was sequenced in a study of cytomegalovirus exposure and HLA in healthy donors (dated by TCRdb to between 2016 and 2019). Some background on the complete study: In an earlier analysis of 587 of the donors, approximately 300 Gb of sequence data and about 110 million unique TCR beta sequences from about 190 million T cells were reported. Roughly 5 DR-DQ haplotypes were handled as single units for association and clustering, since linkage in the cohort was strong. To predict cytomegalovirus infection status, the study brought together high-throughput TCR immunosequencing, statistical association of individual TCRs with disease status, and machine learning. HLA typing included class I and class II loci at four-digit resolution. In an earlier analysis of several hundred of the donors, high-throughput TCR beta sequencing was used to judge whether each TCR beta V gene segment behaved as functional or pseudogenic. The study aimed to test whether cataloging public T cell receptors could reveal signatures of past pathogen exposure. Rather than using new phenotypic data, the later analysis identified candidate immune exposures from TCR beta sequences and from how often those sequences occurred across donors. A later analysis re-analyzed previously published TCR beta repertoires from 666 donors and added high-resolution HLA genotyping to study TCR occurrence patterns. A later genetic analysis took genome-wide SNP genotypes for about three fifths of the roughly 670 donors and used that subset as a discovery cohort. The study profiled the T cell repertoires of 666 subjects by immunosequencing and related them to cytomegalovirus serostatus. All discovery cohort repertoires had been generated using a single sequencing platform. The number of donors typed differed by locus, with roughly 620-630 for A, B, C, DRB1 and DQB1, approximately 500 for DQA1, 600 to 610 for DPA1, and around 450 for DPB1. Besides the first cohort of around 670 subjects, a separate validation cohort made up of over 100 different subjects was used. Of the approximately 400 genotyped donors, approximately 83% fell in the genetic ancestry cluster associated with self-reported Caucasian donors. Among some 410 genotyped donors of the cohort, an average of approximately 240,000 unique TCR beta nucleotide sequences was sequenced per donor, of which roughly 17% were non-productive. About 320 gigabases of sequencing data and approximately 84 million unique TCR sequences were included in an early release covering about 700 HLA-typed donors. Alongside the repertoire data, information on donor age, sex, ethnicity and CMV serostatus was compiled. What the authors observed across the whole study: Because counts were too low, seventeen rarely observed V segments, including chromosome 9 orphons, were left out of the earlier analysis of about 620 of the donors. In vitro tests confirmed that a few of the cytomegalovirus-associated TCR beta chains recognize cytomegalovirus antigens. In a later analysis, several top co-occurrence clusters were reported to appear linked to parvovirus B19, influenza, CMV and Epstein-Barr virus. The cohort was sequenced for TCR beta chains only, and without alpha or paired-chain data the features that could be detected were limited. Compared with equally common non-associated chains, HLA-associated TCR beta chains in a later analysis were more clonally expanded and had lower generation probabilities. For the cohort, immune exposure information was limited to CMV serostatus. In an earlier analysis of approximately 590 of the donors, most TCR beta V segments appeared in productive rearrangements about 90% or about 30% of the time, broadly matching IMGT annotations. Correlated functional status among segregating V segments might reflect linkage disequilibrium, but an unknown experimental factor could not be ruled out. Specific HLA alleles were associated with roughly 16,000 TCR beta sequences at a false discovery rate of 0.05 in a later analysis. Most CMV-associated TCR beta chains appeared to be HLA-restricted in a later analysis, and the HLA associations seemed to be driven largely by CMV exposure. Because the 87-base-pair reads could not distinguish some IMGT-functional V segments, including TRBV6-2 and TRBV6-3, those segments were excluded. Assigning TCR associations to individual alleles was difficult when HLA alleles, especially DR and DQ, strongly co-occurred. The classifier was reported to diagnose cytomegalovirus status with high specificity and sensitivity in both the original cohort and the validation cohort. Most TCR sequences were observed very rarely across donors, whereas some public TCRs were present in many individuals. Because HLA typing was missing for some donors at each locus, association tests included only the typed subset. A further reported finding was that TCR beta sequences accurately predicted the HLA-A and HLA-B alleles for most subjects in the first cohort. A total of fewer than 200 TCR beta chains were listed by the study as associated with cytomegalovirus. In a later genetic analysis, fewer N-insertions in productive TCRs were reported among donors in an Asian-associated ancestry cluster than the roughly 710-donor mean. In a later analysis, TCR association rates were found to vary across HLA loci, with the most associated TCRs seen for DRB1 alleles and the fewest for HLA-C alleles. V-gene and J-gene trimming of TCR beta chains was associated with a missense DCLRE1C variant in a later genetic analysis, and the association was replicated in an independent cohort. According to the authors, the approach could potentially be generalized to other disease states and immunological phenotypes. The sequencing pipeline was judged likely to have produced a cluster of highly shared sequence variants as a technical artifact. Presence/absence analyses assumed roughly uniform sequencing depth across donors, an assumption that may not hold.

A note on this clone: Its antigen is still unknown. Nothing much larger sits one base from this clone, and base qualities are not available.

The cohort was made up of 500 to 850 healthy bone marrow donors. All cohort members were sampled while nominally healthy, although unrecorded immune exposures were likely present. The donor was CMV seronegative and was included in the group of a few hundred seronegative cohort members. Every donor gave a peripheral blood sample, and the peripheral blood mononuclear cells from that sample were used for TCR beta sequencing. The Qiagen DNeasy Blood Extraction Kit was used to extract genomic DNA from the blood cell samples. The junction shows trimming of 0 bases on V and 5 bases on J, and the gene matches do not reach 7 bases of it. The germline V gene provides CDR1 SGHRS and CDR2 YFSETQ. The CDR3, from cysteine to phenylalanine, totals 16 residues. The read is trimmed to its CDR3 DNA, 48 bases read in frame from base 1. Library method: the immunoSEQ multiplex PCR assay. For the multiplex PCR, a mixture combining 60 forward primers for TCR Vbeta segments and 13 reverse primers for TCR Jbeta segments was used. The CDR3 region of rearranged TCR beta genes was amplified from genomic DNA by a multiplex PCR assay. The amplified TCR beta libraries were sequenced on the Illumina HiSeq System as 87-base-pair reads. The study's processing was this. Across the roughly 640 repertoires, a later analysis counted some 80 million unique TCR beta chains, some 11 million of which were shared by at least two donors. Raw reads were error-corrected and collapsed into unique sequences with a nearest-neighbor algorithm that merged closely related sequences to remove PCR and sequencing errors. To assign V, D and J gene segments, CDR3 sequences were aligned to IMGT reference sequences. Each retained sequence needed at least a six-nucleotide match to both a V gene segment and a J gene segment. Rearrangements were classified as productive when the CDR3 lacked stop codons and remained in frame with V and J, and all other rearrangements were classified as non-productive. CDR3 was defined by IMGT convention, running from the second conserved V-encoded cysteine to the conserved J-encoded phenylalanine. The earlier analysis of 500 to 750 of the donors excluded any sequence lacking an unambiguous match to a single V gene segment. In an earlier analysis of 500 to 750 of the donors, V segments were called functional above 56.7% productive rearrangements and were called segregating when the between-donor standard deviation exceeded 5%. To diagnose cytomegalovirus status from the catalog of TCR beta chain sequences, a statistical classification framework was built. In a later analysis, TCR nucleotide sequences were compared against IMGT/GENE-DB human TR gene sequences so that V and J genes could be assigned. A later analysis assigned CDR3 sequences and most-parsimonious VDJ recombination scenarios with the TCRdist pipeline. In a later analysis, each TCR beta chain was defined by its CDR3 amino acid sequence together with its V-gene family, and reads lacking a unique V-gene family were excluded. As a way to deal with suspected cross-contamination and a sequencing artifact, a later analysis dropped 450 to 600 nucleotide sequences that were highly shared and had low generation probability. In a later analysis, a clonal expansion index was calculated for each public chain from normalized within-repertoire ranks of inferred template counts. In a later analysis, generation probabilities were computed using a VDJ recombination model fitted to out-of-frame rearrangements, and the results were checked against IGoR. In a later analysis, hypergeometric tests were used to score TCR-TCR, TCR-HLA and TCR-CMV co-occurrence, with a repertoire-size bias correction applied to TCR pairs. To estimate false discovery rates, a later analysis permuted the HLA or CMV assignments 20 times. In a later analysis, co-occurring TCRs were grouped using DBSCAN, and TCRdist sequence similarity was added for clustering within HLA-allele-positive subsets. For co-occurrence clustering, repertoires with fewer than 30,000 or more than 120,000 public chains were excluded, along with roughly 5 repertoires with anomalous nucleotide sharing. TCRdb limited this immuneACCESS table to in-frame rearrangements with V and J called. A share of clones is missing; checked studies link under half to unresolved V genes, and the rest is unexplained. The V and J calls and clone size come from that table; D and trimming were worked out from the DNA. This sample comprises about 92,000 clones, roughly 70% of them detected only once. 2.5% to 3% of the sample goes to the ten largest clones.

The source is a man aged 45-60 years in good health and CMV-seronegative. Recombination connected TRBV5-1 to TRBJ2-3; TRBD2 lines up with 9 middle nucleotides. Sequenced sample: PBMCs. The CDR3 region: CASSLGASGDIDTQYF. Read as DNA, the sequence is TGCGCCAGCAGCTTGGGGGCTAGCGGGGATATAGATACGCAGTATTTT. The entire variable domain, with the stretches around the CDR3 drawn from the reference TRBV5-1 and TRBJ2-3 proteins, is KAGVTQTPRYLIKTRGQQVTLSCSPISGHRSVSWYQQTPGQGLQFLFEYFSETQRNKGNFPGRFSGRQFSNSRSEMNVSTLELGDSALYLCASSLGASGDIDTQYFGPGTRLTVL.